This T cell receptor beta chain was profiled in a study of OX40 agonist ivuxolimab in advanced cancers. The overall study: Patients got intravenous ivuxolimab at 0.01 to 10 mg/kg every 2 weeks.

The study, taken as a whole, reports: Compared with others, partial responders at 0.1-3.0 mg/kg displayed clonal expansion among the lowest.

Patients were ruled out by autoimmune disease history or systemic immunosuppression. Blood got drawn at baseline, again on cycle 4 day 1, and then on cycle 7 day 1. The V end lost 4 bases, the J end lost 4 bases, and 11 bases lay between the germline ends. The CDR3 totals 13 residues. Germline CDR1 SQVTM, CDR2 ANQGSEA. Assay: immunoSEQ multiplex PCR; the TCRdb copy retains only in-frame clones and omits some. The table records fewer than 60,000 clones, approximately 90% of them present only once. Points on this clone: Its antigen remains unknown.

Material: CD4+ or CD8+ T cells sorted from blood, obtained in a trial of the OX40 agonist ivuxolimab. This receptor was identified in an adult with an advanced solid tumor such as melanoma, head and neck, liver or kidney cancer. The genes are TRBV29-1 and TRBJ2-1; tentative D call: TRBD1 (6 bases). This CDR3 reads CSVGWGLYNEQFF. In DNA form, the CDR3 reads TGCAGCGTTGGGTGGGGGCTATACAATGAGCAGTTCTTC.